A selection of T cell receptor beta chains follows, all from one sample in a study of blood T cell repertoires in COVID-19. The method was immunoSEQ multiplex PCR; TCRdb's version includes in-frame clones alone and lacks a portion of them. The table includes around 380,000 clones, around 87% detected once. The sample taken for sequencing was PBMCs or T cells enriched from blood (not recorded which). These receptors were taken from a young man who had recovered from COVID-19. Both conserved end residues are part of each CDR3. The order of the fields is CDR3 length, clone size, J gene, V gene, D gene, CDR3 DNA, CDR3 protein. A D gene is named only where the DNA matches it firmly. Part of the rows lack a size; the others show once, few, many or a class for expanded clones.

>13|-|TRBJ1-5|TRBV7-8|-
TGTGCCAGCAGTACAGGGTTCTCTCAGCCCCAGCATTTT
CASSTGFSQPQHF
>15|-|TRBJ2-1|TRBV7-9|-
TGTGCCAGCAGCTCAGGGGGGACGGTGTACAATGAGCAGTTCTTC
CASSSGGTVYNEQFF
>15|-|TRBJ1-1|TRBV19|TRBD1
TGTGCCAGTAGTACCGGGACAGGGGGGACCACTGAAGCTTTCTTT
CASSTGTGGTTEAFF
>13|-|TRBJ1-1|TRBV29-1|-
TGCAGCGTTGAAGATGGGGAGGGAGCTGAAGCTTTCTTT
CSVEDGEGAEAFF
>13|-|TRBJ1-6|TRBV4-1|-
TGCGCCAGCAGCCAGGTGTCGGGGTCACCCCTCCACTTT
CASSQVSGSPLHF
>15|-|TRBJ1-1|TRBV19|-
TGTGCCAGTAGTATAGATCACAGGGCGAACACTGAAGCTTTCTTT
CASSIDHRANTEAFF
>13|-|TRBJ2-3|TRBV24-1|-
TGTGCCACCAGTGATTACGAGACAGATACGCAGTATTTT
CATSDYETDTQYF
>15|-|TRBJ1-5|TRBV5-8|-
TGTGCCAGCAGCTTGGGTCAGATTAGCAATCAGCCCCAGCATTTT
CASSLGQISNQPQHF
>16|-|TRBJ2-3|TRBV11-2|-
TGTGCCAGCAGCTTGGGGAGGACAGGCCCCACAGATACGCAGTATTTT
CASSLGRTGPTDTQYF
>12|-|TRBJ1-6|TRBV27|TRBD1
TGTGCCAGCGGTCAGGGGGGCTCACCCCTCCACTTT
CASGQGGSPLHF
>16|-|TRBJ1-4|TRBV18|-
TGTGCCAGCTCACCACCGGGTGGGGCCGGGGGTGAAAAACTGTTTTTT
CASSPPGGAGGEKLFF
>18|-|TRBJ1-2|TRBV4-1|-
TGCGCCAGCAGCCAATTCAAAGCGATCCGCGCGTCTAACTATGGCTACACCTTC
CASSQFKAIRASNYGYTF
>18|-|TRBJ2-2|TRBV9|TRBD2
TGTGCCAGCAGCGTAGAGCCTAGCGGGGGATCCAACACCGGGGAGCTGTTTTTT
CASSVEPSGGSNTGELFF
>14|-|TRBJ2-7|TRBV5-1|-
TGCGCCAGCAGCTCAAATCCCGGGAGCTACGAGCAGTACTTC
CASSSNPGSYEQYF
>15|-|TRBJ1-4|TRBV10-2|-
TGCGCCAGCAGTGAGTCAGCAGGCCTGAATGAAAAACTGTTTTTT
CASSESAGLNEKLFF
>14|once|TRBJ1-2|TRBV3-1/TRBV3-2|-
TGTGCCAGCAGCCAAGGGAGGGGCGCGGTCGGCTACACCTTC
CASSQGRGAVGYTF
>15|-|TRBJ1-6|TRBV5-1|-
TGCGCCAGCAGCTTGGCCCAGGTGGCCGGTTCACCCCTCCACTTT
CASSLAQVAGSPLHF
>15|-|TRBJ2-1|TRBV2|TRBD1
TGTGCCAGCAGCCGAAACGTGGACAGGGGCAATGAGCAGTTCTTC
CASSRNVDRGNEQFF
>15|-|TRBJ1-2|TRBV19|TRBD1
TGTGCCAGTAGTACACGGGACAGGGGGACCGATGGCTACACCTTC
CASSTRDRGTDGYTF
>13|few|TRBJ1-6|TRBV18|-
TGTGCCAGCTCCACCGGGGCGGGATCACCCCTCCACTTT
CASSTGAGSPLHF
>13|few|TRBJ2-7|TRBV30|-
TGTGCCTGGCAGGACAGCCTGGGATACGAGCAGTACTTC
CAWQDSLGYEQYF
>15|-|TRBJ2-7|TRBV9|-
TGTGCCAGCAGCCCGAGGCCAGAAGGACTCAACGAGCAGTACTTC
CASSPRPEGLNEQYF
>15|-|TRBJ2-7|TRBV5-8|TRBD1
TGTGCCAGCAGCTTGGCCGGGACAGGGGCCTACGAGCAGTACTTC
CASSLAGTGAYEQYF
>16|once|TRBJ2-2|TRBV14|-
TGTGCCAGCAGCGCTAAGGGGCGGGGTAACACCGGGGAGCTGTTTTTT
CASSAKGRGNTGELFF